The 18 T cell receptor beta chains below come from one sample, sequenced in a study of cytomegalovirus exposure and HLA in healthy donors. PCR used 60 Vbeta primers and 13 Jbeta primers. Produced via immunoSEQ multiplex PCR; TCRdb's table is partial and in-frame only. The data contain 200,000 to 250,000 clones, 70% to 80% of them singletons. Sequencing was performed on PBMCs. The receptors were gathered from a girl aged 2 to 9 in good health and CMV-seronegative.

In DNA form, the CDR3 reads TGTGCCAGCAGTACGGGTGTACCGTATAATTCACCCCTCCACTTT. Protein product: CASSTGVPYNSPLHF. The chain uses TRBV6-1 and TRBJ1-6; unclear D gene. The germline V gene has CDR1 MNHNS and CDR2 SASEGT. V lost 5 bases and J 4 bases, leaving 12 bases between the germline ends. The length of the CDR3 is 15 residues.

The chain joins TRBV19 to TRBJ1-2; 8 positions agree with TRBD1. The CDR3 is 15 amino acids. Germline loops: CDR1 LNHDA, CDR2 SQIVND (reference sequence). J was trimmed by 2 bases and V by 3 bases; bases with no gene match: 5. CDR3: CASSITQGANYGYTF. CDR3 DNA sequence: TGTGCCAGTAGTATCACTCAGGGGGCGAACTATGGCTACACCTTC.

V gene TRBV7-9 combines with J gene TRBJ1-1; maybe TRBD1 (6 bases). Trimming removed 4 bases at V and 6 bases at J, with 15 bases between. The CDR3 runs 14 residues. CDR1 is SEHNR and CDR2 is FQNEAQ in the germline V gene (reference sequence). CDR3 amino acids: CASSSYRDSAEAFF. In DNA form, the CDR3 reads TGTGCCAGCAGCTCATACAGGGATAGTGCTGAAGCTTTCTTT.

The chain combines TRBV2 with TRBJ2-3; 9 bases are shared with TRBD2. V gave up 6 bases and J gave up 4 bases; unmatched junction bases: 8. The CDR3 runs 15 residues. Germline CDR1 reads SNHLY; CDR2 reads FYNNEI. CDR3 nucleotide sequence: TGTGCCAGCAGGGGACTAGCATCATTCCCAGATACGCAGTATTTT. Translated, it gives CASRGLASFPDTQYF.

The V and J genes are TRBV19 and TRBJ2-1, with TRBD1 as a possible D gene (6 bases). Germline values: CDR1 LNHDA, CDR2 SQIVND (reference sequence). CDR3 length: 17 residues. V was shortened by 5 bases and J by 0 bases, with 17 bases between the two germline ends. The CDR3 loop is CASSSEITGSSYNEQFF. Written as DNA, the CDR3 is TGTGCCAGTAGTTCTGAAATCACAGGGAGCTCCTACAATGAGCAGTTCTTC.

The CDR3 DNA follows: TGTGCCAGCAGCAGAGGGTTGCCTAGTGAGCAGTTCTTC. This gives the protein CASSRGLPSEQFF. The chain employs TRBV5-4 and TRBJ2-1; D is perhaps TRBD2 (5 bases). The CDR3 runs 13 residues. Trimming took off 4 bases at V and 9 bases at J, with 14 bases between the two ends. Per germline, CDR1 SGHNT and CDR2 YYREEE (reference sequence).

V gene TRBV27 combines with J gene TRBJ2-7; TRBD1 aligns across 10 bases. This CDR3 is 13 amino acids long. Germline V gene lookup returns CDR1 MNHEY and CDR2 SMNVEV (reference sequence). The V and J ends lost 4 bases and 5 bases, in that order; junction bases with no gene match: 2. This CDR3 is CASSYGTGDEQYF. As DNA, the CDR3 is TGTGCCAGCAGTTACGGGACAGGGGACGAGCAGTACTTC.

The chain couples TRBV9 to TRBJ2-2; 10 bases match TRBD1. The CDR3 is 15 residues long. The ends lost 8 bases at V and 7 bases at J; junction bases unmatched: 11. The germline CDR1 and CDR2 sequences are SGDLS and YYNGEE. The CDR3 region has the DNA TGTGCCAGTACCTCTCGACAGGGGGCCGGCGGGGAGCTGTTTTTT. It is translated as CASTSRQGAGGELFF.

This chain connects TRBV12-5 to TRBJ2-7; the D gene is possibly TRBD2 (6 bases). Germline V gene data show CDR1 as LGHNT and CDR2 as FRNRAP. Trimming removed 1 base from V and 5 bases from J, with 12 bases in between. This CDR3 region has 14 residues. The DNA of the CDR3 is TGTGCTAGTGGTTTGGGGACTATTTCCCACGAGCAGTACTTC. Its translation is CASGLGTISHEQYF.

CDR3 sequence reads: CASSSTGHTEAFF. The CDR3 DNA reads TGTGCCAGCAGTTCGACAGGGCACACTGAAGCTTTCTTT. The rearrangement links TRBV27 to TRBJ1-1, with 7 bases identical to TRBD1. Per germline, CDR1 MNHEY and CDR2 SMNVEV (reference sequence). The J segment lost 3 bases and the V segment lost 4 bases, leaving 2 bases of the junction unmatched. The CDR3 sequence is 13 residues long.

This clone was recorded once. This chain links TRBV6-5 with TRBJ2-7; no definite D call. The V and J ends lost 7 bases and 0 bases respectively, with 10 bases between them. Germline lookup yields CDR1 MNHEY and CDR2 SVGAGI. The CDR3 consists of 13 residues. The CDR3 reads CASTTPGSYEQYF. The CDR3 region has the DNA TGTGCCAGCACCACTCCGGGCTCCTACGAGCAGTACTTC.

A single count supports this clone. This chain links TRBV5-1 with TRBJ2-2, with TRBD1 matching over 8 bases. CDR3 length equals 14 residues. Trimming removed 4 bases from V and 4 bases from J; junction bases left unmatched: 3. Per germline, CDR1 SGHRS and CDR2 YFSETQ. The CDR3: CASSITGGTGELFF. DNA for the CDR3: TGCGCCAGCAGCATCACAGGGGGCACCGGGGAGCTGTTTTTT.

This clone has only one observation. V is TRBV27 and J is TRBJ2-1; 13 bases match TRBD2. V lost 6 bases to trimming and J lost 5 bases; unmatched junction nucleotides: 4. CDR1 and CDR2 (germline): MNHEY, SMNVEV (reference sequence). The length of the CDR3 is 15 residues. The CDR3 coding sequence is TGTGCCAGCAGCCCGACTAGCGGGAGGAACAATGAGCAGTTCTTC. This codes for CASSPTSGRNNEQFF.

The chain couples TRBV2 to TRBJ1-1, with 12 nucleotides matching TRBD1. The CDR3 length is 18 residues. Germline V CDR1 and CDR2: SNHLY, FYNNEI. V was clipped by 8 bases and J by 4 bases; unmatched bases: 17. CDR3 nucleotides: TGTGCCAGCGGACGACCGGGACAGGGGGCCTCATGGGCCACTGAAGCTTTCTTT. This sequence encodes CASGRPGQGASWATEAFF.

The chain carries TRBV7-9 and TRBJ2-7; TRBD1 aligns across 7 bases. Germline CDR1 reads SEHNR; CDR2 reads FQNEAQ (reference sequence). J was trimmed by 0 bases and V by 3 bases; bases with no gene match: 11. The CDR3 extends over 17 amino acids. This chain's CDR3 is CASSFRSSRQGSYEQYF. CDR3 nucleotides: TGTGCCAGCAGCTTTCGGTCTTCCAGACAGGGCTCCTACGAGCAGTACTTC. The whole variable domain, remainder taken from reference TRBV7-9 and TRBJ2-7, is DTGVSQNPRHKITKRGQNVTFRCDPISEHNRLYWYRQTLGQGPEFLTYFQNEAQLEKSRLLSDRFSAERPKGSFSTLEIQRTEQGDSAMYLCASSFRSSRQGSYEQYFGPGTRLTVT.

The chain uses TRBV29-1 and TRBJ1-1; no definite D call. V was pared by 5 bases and J by 2 bases, with 12 bases between. Germline CDR1 reads SQVTM; CDR2 reads ANQGSEA. There are 13 residues in the CDR3. The CDR3 protein is CSVFHGRNTEAFF. CDR3 sequence (DNA): TGCAGCGTTTTCCATGGGCGAAACACTGAAGCTTTCTTT. Using reference TRBV29-1 and TRBJ1-1 for the parts outside the CDR3, the full variable domain is SAVISQKPSRDICQRGTSLTIQCQVDSQVTMMFWYRQQPGQSLTLIATANQGSEATYESGFVIDKFPISRPNLTFSTLTVSNMSPEDSSIYLCSVFHGRNTEAFFGQGTRLTVV.

V and J are TRBV4-2 and TRBJ1-3; 8 bases match TRBD1. V gave up 0 bases and J gave up 4 bases; unmatched junction bases: 14. This CDR3 is 19 amino acids long. CDR1 LGHNA and CDR2 YNFKEQ come from the germline V gene. CDR3 sequence: CASSQEAVRGRNIGNTIYF. The CDR3 coding sequence is TGTGCCAGCAGCCAAGAAGCGGTCAGGGGGCGAAATATCGGAAACACCATATATTTT.

This chain uses TRBV7-6 with TRBJ1-1, with no clear D. The CDR3 extends over 15 amino acids. V was clipped by 5 bases and J by 0 bases, with 13 bases between them. Germline V gives CDR1 SGHVS, CDR2 FNYEAQ. CDR3 residues: CASSPPPRVNTEAFF. CDR3 bases: TGTGCCAGCAGCCCCCCCCCGAGAGTGAACACTGAAGCTTTCTTT.